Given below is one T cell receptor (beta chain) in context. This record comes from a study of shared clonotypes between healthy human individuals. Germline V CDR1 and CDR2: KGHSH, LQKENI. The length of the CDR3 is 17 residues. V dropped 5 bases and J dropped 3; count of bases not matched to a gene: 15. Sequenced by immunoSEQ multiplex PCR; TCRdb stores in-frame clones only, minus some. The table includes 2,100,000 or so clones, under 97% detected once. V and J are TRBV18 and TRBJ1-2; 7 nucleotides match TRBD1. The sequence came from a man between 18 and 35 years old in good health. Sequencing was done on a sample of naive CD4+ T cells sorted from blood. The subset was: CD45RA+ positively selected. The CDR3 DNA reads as TGTGCCAGCTCATCACGAATGAACAGGGGTACTGACTATGGCTACACCTTC. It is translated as CASSSRMNRGTDYGYTF.